This record covers a single T cell receptor (beta chain). Antigen unknown. This entry belongs to a study of T cells expressing NK-cell markers. Study background: The authors sequenced eight donors, of whom seven were HCMV-seropositive and one was seronegative.

CDR3 length equals 16 residues. Germline-derived CDR1 and CDR2 are SGHRS and YFSETQ. The cDNA for TCR beta came from 5'RACE template switching with UMIs. TCRdb reprocessed the 5' RACE reads and keeps a single row for each CDR3 protein, giving no DNA. The record lists about 550,000 distinct CDR3 sequences, of which the ten most abundant hold under 4.5%. The study, taken as a whole, reports: NKG2C+ dominant clonotypes from 5 or 6 donors made up about 1.0-7.5% of CD8+ T cells. These same clonotypes (in several donors) also led the CD3+CD56-NKG2C+ fraction.

The genes are TRBV5-1 and TRBJ1-2; the D call of TRBD1 rests on TCRdb alone, since no DNA is present to check it. Sample: blood T cells: a sorted CD56 or NKG2C T cell subset, CD4+ or CD8+ T cells, or bulk PBMC T cells (not recorded which). This clonotype was obtained from a man aged 18 to 29 in good health. CDR3 sequence reads: CASSLDRAGQGYGYTF.